The 29 T cell receptor beta chains in this list originate from one sample, sequenced in a study of blood T cell repertoires in COVID-19. The table came from immunoSEQ multiplex PCR; TCRdb's copy has only in-frame clones and leaves some out. The sample yields tens of thousands of clones, approximately 91% seen once. The specimen sequenced was peripheral blood. These receptors originate from a woman in her 70s with active COVID-19.

In DNA form, the CDR3 reads TGTGCCAGCAGCTTTGGTGCTGGCGGAAACACCATATATTTT. This codes for CASSFGAGGNTIYF. V gene TRBV7-8 combines with J gene TRBJ1-3, with no clear D. The CDR3 sequence is 14 residues long. V was cut by 3 bases and J by 4 bases, with 10 bases left in between. The germline gives CDR1 SGHVS, CDR2 FQNEAQ.

V gene TRBV9 combines with J gene TRBJ2-7; 12 bases match TRBD2. The V gene's germline CDR1 is SGDLS and CDR2 YYNGEE. This CDR3 is built from 16 residues. V gave up 0 bases and J gave up 4 bases; unmatched junction bases: 5. CDR3 sequence: CASSVELAGGRYEQYF. The CDR3 nucleotides read TGTGCCAGCAGCGTAGAACTAGCGGGAGGTAGGTACGAGCAGTACTTC.

V and J are TRBV29-1 and TRBJ2-7; maybe TRBD1 (5 bases). Germline CDR1 is SQVTM and CDR2 is ANQGSEA. The CDR3 covers 12 residues. Trimming removed 3 bases at V and 6 bases at J, with 12 bases between. The DNA for the CDR3 is TGCAGCGTTGATCGACAGACGGGCGAGCAGTACTTC. It specifies CSVDRQTGEQYF.

This rearrangement joins TRBV10-3 to TRBJ2-1, with D tentatively TRBD1 (5 bases). Trimming took 4 bases from V and 0 from J, leaving 13 bases between them. Looked up from germline, CDR1 is ENHRY and CDR2 is SYGVKD. This CDR3 is built from 16 residues. CDR3 DNA sequence: TGTGCCATCAGTGGGGGCTGGTTGAGCTCCTACAATGAGCAGTTCTTC. Its translation: CAISGGWLSSYNEQFF.

This clone showed up just a few times. This chain uses TRBV11-2 with TRBJ2-7; the match to TRBD2 covers 12 bases. With V trimmed by 6 bases and J by 4 bases, 7 bases remained unmatched. The V gene's germline CDR1 is SGHAT and CDR2 FQNNGV. The CDR3 totals 15 residues. CDR3 protein: CASRKLAGGLYEQYF. Written as DNA, the CDR3 is TGTGCCAGCAGAAAACTAGCGGGAGGCTTATACGAGCAGTACTTC.

The CDR3 coding sequence is TGTGCCAGCAGCCGGACAGAGTACGAGCAGTACTTC. Protein sequence: CASSRTEYEQYF. The chain is built from TRBV28 and TRBJ2-7; weak D call: TRBD1 (6 bases). There are 12 residues in the CDR3. Germline values: CDR1 MDHEN, CDR2 SYDVKM. The V and J ends lost 6 bases and 4 bases respectively, with 10 bases between them.

The V call is TRBV6-2 or TRBV6-3, the J call TRBJ2-6, with 7 bases fitting TRBD1. Germline-derived CDR1 and CDR2 are MNHEY and SVGEGT. V was clipped by 0 bases and J by 0 bases; unmatched bases: 5. The CDR3 covers 18 residues. For the CDR3, the DNA is TGTGCCAGCAGTTACTCGCCAGGGGGTCCCTCTGGGGCCAACGTCCTGACTTTC. Protein: CASSYSPGGPSGANVLTF.

This chain joins TRBV11-2 and TRBJ2-2, with D tentatively TRBD2 (5 bases). The length of the CDR3 is 14 residues. The V and J ends lost 3 bases and 5 bases respectively, with 10 bases between them. The V gene's germline CDR1 is SGHAT and CDR2 FQNNGV. CDR3 DNA: TGTGCCAGCAGCTTGGAGGCCGCGACCGGGGAGCTGTTTTTT. Its protein is CASSLEAATGELFF.

V and J are TRBV18 and TRBJ2-7, with D tentatively TRBD1 (6 bases). Deletions cut 2 bases from V and 0 bases from J, with 8 bases between. CDR1 and CDR2 (germline): KGHSH, LQKENI. This CDR3 contains 14 residues. The CDR3 region is CASSPRQASYEQYF. CDR3 bases: TGTGCCAGCTCACCAAGACAGGCCTCCTACGAGCAGTACTTC.

This rearrangement joins TRBV11-2 to TRBJ2-3; tentatively, D is TRBD2 (6 bases). Germline-derived CDR1 and CDR2 are SGHAT and FQNNGV. The CDR3 length is 14 residues. V was clipped by 3 bases and J by 2 bases, with 9 bases between them. The CDR3 protein is CASSFRDSTDTQYF. DNA of the CDR3: TGTGCCAGCAGCTTCCGGGACTCCACAGATACGCAGTATTTT.

V gene TRBV28 combines with J gene TRBJ2-7; D ambiguous. V was cut by 5 bases and J by 9 bases, with 11 bases left in between. The CDR3 length is 11 residues. Germline-derived CDR1 and CDR2 are MDHEN and SYDVKM. Written as DNA, the CDR3 is TGTGCCAGCAGTCGAGAGCTCGGGCAGTACTTC. This gives the protein CASSRELGQYF.

The chain couples TRBV3-1 (or the pseudogene TRBV3-2) to TRBJ2-3; perhaps TRBD2 as D (5 bases). The germline V gene has CDR1 LGHDT and CDR2 YNNKEL (reference sequence). The CDR3 totals 15 residues. V was clipped by 3 bases and J by 0 bases, with 10 bases between them. CDR3 residues: CASSQGGSSTDTQYF. CDR3 coding DNA: TGTGCCAGCAGCCAGGGCGGGTCTAGCACAGATACGCAGTATTTT.

The V gene is TRBV29-1, the J gene TRBJ1-2, with D tentatively TRBD1 (5 bases). There are 14 residues in the CDR3. Germline lookup yields CDR1 SQVTM and CDR2 ANQGSEA. Trimming took off 4 bases at V and 4 bases at J, with 16 bases between the two ends. The CDR3 region is CSVAPRGLGYGYTF. Written as DNA, the CDR3 is TGCAGCGTTGCGCCAAGGGGACTCGGCTATGGCTACACCTTC.

The chain employs TRBV19 and TRBJ2-2; no definite D call. The CDR3 spans 14 residues. V lost 6 bases, J lost 2 bases, and 10 bases lay in between. The germline V gene has CDR1 LNHDA and CDR2 SQIVND (reference sequence). For the CDR3, the DNA is TGTGCCAGTAGGGCGGAGATCAACACCGGGGAGCTGTTTTTT. It encodes CASRAEINTGELFF.

V is TRBV9 and J is TRBJ2-7; D is possibly TRBD1 (6 bases). V lost 0 bases, J lost 3 bases, and 10 bases lay in between. Germline V gene data show CDR1 as SGDLS and CDR2 as YYNGEE. The length of the CDR3 is 14 residues. The CDR3 region is CASSVGQGNYEQYF. In DNA form, the CDR3 reads TGTGCCAGCAGCGTAGGTCAGGGGAACTACGAGCAGTACTTC.

The gene calls are TRBV5-6 and TRBJ1-3; D is unresolved. The CDR3 is 15 residues long. V shed 1 base and J shed 0 bases, with 8 bases lying between them. Germline V lookup: CDR1 SGHDT, CDR2 YYEEEE. In nucleotides, the CDR3 is TGTGCCAGCAGCTTGATAGGGAGCTCTGGAAACACCATATATTTT. Amino acids: CASSLIGSSGNTIYF. Combining the CDR3 with reference TRBV5-6 and TRBJ1-3 gives the whole variable domain DAGVTQSPTHLIKTRGQQVTLRCSPKSGHDTVSWYQQALGQGPQFIFQYYEEEERQRGNFPDRFSGHQFPNYSSELNVNALLLGDSALYLCASSLIGSSGNTIYFGEGSWLTVV.

The chain recombines TRBV7-2 with TRBJ2-7; 11 nucleotides match TRBD2. The CDR3 length is 16 residues. V dropped 4 bases and J dropped 4; count of bases not matched to a gene: 9. CDR1 SGHTA and CDR2 FQGNSA come from the germline V gene. CDR3 loop: CASSSTTTSGAYEQYF. CDR3 nucleotide sequence: TGTGCCAGCAGCTCCACCACGACTAGCGGGGCGTACGAGCAGTACTTC.

The chain combines TRBV5-4 with TRBJ1-4, with D perhaps TRBD1 (5 bases). Between the trimmed V and J ends, which lost 4 bases and 7 bases, there was a span of 17 bases. The germline CDR1 and CDR2 sequences are SGHNT and YYREEE (reference sequence). The CDR3 runs to 15 residues. CDR3 nucleotide sequence: TGTGCCAGCAGCCCTAGCGCGGGACGAGCTGAAAAACTGTTTTTT. Protein: CASSPSAGRAEKLFF.

V is TRBV25-1 and J is TRBJ1-4, with 9 bases fitting TRBD1. The V gene's germline CDR1 is MGHDK and CDR2 SYGVNS. The CDR3 is 17 amino acids. Trimming cost V 4 bases and J 0 bases; bases outside gene matches: 6. The CDR3 region is CASSAGQGPATNEKLFF. The CDR3 bases are TGTGCCAGCAGTGCAGGACAGGGGCCCGCAACTAATGAAAAACTGTTTTTT.

V is TRBV11-2 and J is TRBJ2-1; 11 nucleotides align to TRBD1. This CDR3 has 16 residues. CDR1 and CDR2 (germline): SGHAT, FQNNGV. V shed 5 bases, J shed 10 bases, and the junction held 13 bases outside the gene matches. The CDR3 DNA reads TGTGCCAGCAGCCTGGCAGTCCCGGGACAGGGGGGGGAGCAGTTCTTC. It translates to CASSLAVPGQGGEQFF.

This chain connects TRBV28 to TRBJ2-1, with 14 bases that match TRBD2. Germline CDR1 and CDR2: MDHEN and SYDVKM. The CDR3 loop spans 17 amino acids. The V and J ends lost 1 base and 6 bases, in that order; junction bases with no gene match: 5. CDR3 coding DNA: TGTGCCAGCAGTTTATTCGGGACTAGCGGGAGAAGCAATGAGCAGTTCTTC. It specifies CASSLFGTSGRSNEQFF.

The rearrangement links TRBV6-6 to TRBJ2-7, with D possibly matching TRBD2 (5 bases). The CDR3 runs 16 residues. Per germline, CDR1 MNHNY and CDR2 SVGAGI (reference sequence). The germline V and J ends were trimmed by 6 bases and 0 bases, with 18 bases remaining between them. CDR3 coding DNA: TGTGCCAGCAGATCTACCCAGCGGTTATTCTCCTACGAGCAGTACTTC. Its protein is CASRSTQRLFSYEQYF.

The V and J genes are TRBV5-4 and TRBJ1-2, with 7 bases that match TRBD1. Germline V gives CDR1 SGHNT, CDR2 YYREEE (reference sequence). The CDR3 runs to 14 residues. The trim removed 2 bases at V and 6 bases at J, leaving 7 bases unmatched. CDR3 sequence: CASSLTGVEHGYTF. The CDR3 DNA is TGTGCCAGCAGCTTAACAGGGGTGGAGCATGGCTACACCTTC. Looking up the rest from reference TRBV5-4 and TRBJ1-2 gives the full variable domain: ETGVTQSPTHLIKTRGQQVTLRCSSQSGHNTVSWYQQALGQGPQFIFQYYREEENGRGNFPPRFSGLQFPNYSSELNVNALELDDSALYLCASSLTGVEHGYTFGSGTRLTVV.

The chain combines TRBV5-6 with TRBJ2-5, with 8 bases aligning to TRBD2. V shed 6 bases, J shed 4 bases, and the junction held 11 bases outside the gene matches. The CDR3 totals 15 residues. CDR1 is SGHDT and CDR2 is YYEEEE in the germline V gene. The CDR3 is CASTVTGLGTETQYF. The CDR3 nucleotides are TGTGCCAGCACCGTAACGGGACTAGGGACAGAGACCCAGTACTTC.

The V call is TRBV5-1, the J call TRBJ2-5; D gene uncertain. Germline V lookup: CDR1 SGHRS, CDR2 YFSETQ. Between the trimmed V and J ends, which lost 7 bases and 3 bases, there was a span of 7 bases. This CDR3 has 11 amino acids. The CDR3 is CASQNEETQYF. The CDR3 DNA reads as TGCGCCAGCCAAAATGAAGAGACCCAGTACTTC.

The chain recombines TRBV19 with TRBJ1-4, with 9 bases matching TRBD1. V lost 10 bases, J lost 7 bases, and 10 bases stayed unmatched. CDR3 length: 14 residues. Germline CDR1 and CDR2: LNHDA and SQIVND (reference sequence). The CDR3 reads CATTSTGGSEKLFF. The CDR3 nucleotides are TGTGCCACCACATCGACAGGGGGGAGTGAAAAACTGTTTTTT. The full variable domain, completed using reference TRBV19 and TRBJ1-4, is DGGITQSPKYLFRKEGQNVTLSCEQNLNHDAMYWYRQDPGQGLRLIYYSQIVNDFQKGDIAEGYSVSREKKESFPLTVTSAQKNPTAFYLCATTSTGGSEKLFFGSGTQLSVL.

The CDR3 coding sequence is TGTGCCAGCAGCCCGCCCTGGAGGGACCCGAGGGATGAGCAGTTCTTC. Translated: CASSPPWRDPRDEQFF. This rearrangement joins TRBV5-8 to TRBJ2-1, with a possible D match to TRBD2 (6 bases). Germline V gene sequence: CDR1 SGHTS, CDR2 YDEGEE. V was cut by 4 bases and J by 8 bases, with 22 bases left in between. The CDR3 contains 16 residues.

This chain uses TRBV19 with TRBJ1-5, with TRBD1 matching over 7 bases. J lost 4 bases, V lost 6 bases, and 12 bases had no gene match. Germline V gives CDR1 LNHDA, CDR2 SQIVND (reference sequence). CDR3 length equals 16 residues. The CDR3 is CASREVGTGDNQPQHF. CDR3 sequence (DNA): TGTGCCAGTAGGGAGGTTGGCACAGGGGATAATCAGCCCCAGCATTTT. The full variable domain, completed using reference TRBV19 and TRBJ1-5, is DGGITQSPKYLFRKEGQNVTLSCEQNLNHDAMYWYRQDPGQGLRLIYYSQIVNDFQKGDIAEGYSVSREKKESFPLTVTSAQKNPTAFYLCASREVGTGDNQPQHFGDGTRLSIL.

This clone was counted between two and nine times. V gene TRBV27 combines with J gene TRBJ1-6; no firm D call. The germline gives CDR1 MNHEY, CDR2 SMNVEV (reference sequence). The CDR3 sequence is 13 residues long. Between the trimmed V and J ends, which lost 2 bases and 8 bases, there was a span of 7 bases. The CDR3 reads CASSLTWYSPLHF. CDR3 coding DNA: TGTGCCAGCAGTTTAACTTGGTATTCACCCCTCCACTTT.